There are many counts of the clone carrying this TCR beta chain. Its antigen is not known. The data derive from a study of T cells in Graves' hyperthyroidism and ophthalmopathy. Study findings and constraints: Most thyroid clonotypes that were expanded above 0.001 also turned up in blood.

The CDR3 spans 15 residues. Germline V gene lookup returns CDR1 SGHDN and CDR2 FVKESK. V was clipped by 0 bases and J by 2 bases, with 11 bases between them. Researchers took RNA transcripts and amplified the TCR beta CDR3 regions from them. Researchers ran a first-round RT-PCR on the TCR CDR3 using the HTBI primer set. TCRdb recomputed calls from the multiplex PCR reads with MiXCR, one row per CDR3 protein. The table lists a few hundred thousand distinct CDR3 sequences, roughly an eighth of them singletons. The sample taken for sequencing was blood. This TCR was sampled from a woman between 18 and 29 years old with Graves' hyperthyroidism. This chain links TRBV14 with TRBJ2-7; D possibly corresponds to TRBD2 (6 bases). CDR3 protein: CASSQEGGFPYEQYF. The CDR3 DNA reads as TGTGCCAGCAGCCAAGAAGGAGGGTTTCCCTACGAGCAGTACTTC. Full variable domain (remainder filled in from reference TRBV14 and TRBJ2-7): EAGVTQFPSHSVIEKGQTVTLRCDPISGHDNLYWYRRVMGKEIKFLLHFVKESKQDESGMPNNRFLAERTGGTYSTLKVQPAELEDSGVYFCASSQEGGFPYEQYFGPGTRLTVT.